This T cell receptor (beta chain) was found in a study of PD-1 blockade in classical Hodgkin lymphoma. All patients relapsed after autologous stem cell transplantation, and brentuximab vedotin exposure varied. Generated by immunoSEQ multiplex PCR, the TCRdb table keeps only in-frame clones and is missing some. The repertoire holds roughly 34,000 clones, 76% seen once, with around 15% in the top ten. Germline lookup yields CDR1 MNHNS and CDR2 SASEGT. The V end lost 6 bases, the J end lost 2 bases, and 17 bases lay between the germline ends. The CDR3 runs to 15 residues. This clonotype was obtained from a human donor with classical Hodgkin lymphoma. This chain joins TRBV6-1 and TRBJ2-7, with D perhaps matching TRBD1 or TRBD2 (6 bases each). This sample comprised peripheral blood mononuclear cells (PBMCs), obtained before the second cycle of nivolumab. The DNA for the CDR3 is TGTGCCAGCAGCCCCAGGGGCGGGGCCGCCTACGAGCAGTACTTC. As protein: CASSPRGGAAYEQYF.